This is a list of T cell receptor beta chains from one sample in a study of regulatory T cells in long-lasting Graves disease. TCRdb re-called the multiplex PCR reads through MiXCR, storing one row per CDR3 protein. The top ten clones hold under 50% of a sample with 600,000 to 850,000 distinct CDR3 sequences, 25% to 35% of them seen once. Sequencing was performed on peripheral blood mononuclear cells (PBMCs), taken when the disease was refractory, from a patient treated with antithyroid drugs. These receptors were taken from a female donor with Graves disease. Each CDR3 is given with its conserved first and last residue.

>TRBV5-6|TRBJ1-5
CASSRARDRVYQPQHF
>TRBV7-9|TRBJ2-2
CASSVILAGGKTGELFF
>TRBV19|TRBJ2-7
CASSIGRLAGGEQYF
>TRBV20-1|TRBJ1-2
CSAARTENNYGYTF
>TRBV12-3/TRBV12-4|TRBJ2-3
CASSRLAGVADTQYF
>TRBV12-3/TRBV12-4|TRBJ1-5
CASRQGGVSNQPQHF
>TRBV6-1|TRBJ2-5
CASRLQGAGETQYF
>TRBV5-5|TRBJ1-2
CASSLASEVGYTF
>TRBV24-1|TRBJ2-5
CATSDARDGQETQYF
>TRBV7-6|TRBJ2-5
CASSSLAGATRETQYF
>TRBV7-9|TRBJ1-4
CASSRGAAGVVGEKLFF
>TRBV19|TRBJ1-1
CASSTGWVNTEAFF
>TRBV2|TRBJ2-5
CARKRTDRLQETQYF
>TRBV7-2|TRBJ1-2
CASSSLGVYGYTF
>TRBV28|TRBJ1-3
CASSFSSSGLTGNTIYF
>TRBV20-1|TRBJ2-7
CSARVYQGSYEQYF
>TRBV6-5|TRBJ2-7
CASSYGLAGEQYF
>TRBV19|TRBJ1-1
CASTGRTMNTEAFF
>TRBV2|TRBJ2-7
CASSAGLALRRDPYEQYF
>TRBV5-8|TRBJ1-5
CASSLLQGLGFSNQPQHF
>TRBV27|TRBJ1-2
CASSPLSPQGPYYGYTF
>TRBV9|TRBJ1-5
CASGVGPRAEGNQPQHF
>TRBV7-9|TRBJ1-3
CASSLWGGQGAGNTIYF
>TRBV19|TRBJ2-3
CASSIGVQDTQYF
>TRBV18|TRBJ2-5
CASSPPVGTGQETQYF
>TRBV20-1|TRBJ2-7
CSARGTAYEQYF
>TRBV29-1|TRBJ1-2
CSVAPGQGSHGYTF
>TRBV3-1|TRBJ1-2
CASRQAGGNYGYTF
>TRBV3-1|TRBJ2-7
CASSQVETWTYEQYF
>TRBV5-1|TRBJ2-2
CASSGLATTNTGELFF
>TRBV28|TRBJ2-2
CASSLFPPGLNTGELFF
>TRBV28|TRBJ1-5
CASSGQGPDSNQPQHF
>TRBV12-3/TRBV12-4|TRBJ1-2
CASISSGGYGYTF
>TRBV20-1|TRBJ1-2
CSASVRQGALYGYTF
>TRBV5-4|TRBJ2-5
CASRSGTSAQETQYF
>TRBV7-9|TRBJ1-3
CASRPVEASGNTIYF
>TRBV6-1|TRBJ1-1
CASIGPRDRESWHTEAFF
>TRBV27|TRBJ1-2
CASRTRTGSEGYTF
>TRBV29-1|TRBJ1-2
CSVEGLSYGYTF
>TRBV12-3/TRBV12-4|TRBJ2-7
CASSKREGLEQYF
>TRBV6-1|TRBJ2-3
CASSDQTGSTDTQYF
>TRBV6-1|TRBJ2-1
CASSPFTRTYNEQFF
>TRBV3-1|TRBJ1-2
CASSQETGWDYGYTF
>TRBV6-2/TRBV6-3|TRBJ2-5
CASSYSKGGETQYF
>TRBV3-1|TRBJ1-1
CASSLTRGMGTEAFF